This is a list of T cell receptor beta chains from one sample in a study of blood T cell repertoires in COVID-19. TCRdb's copy holds only in-frame clones and misses some; the assay was immunoSEQ multiplex PCR. The table includes about 87,000 clones, more than 75% detected once. What was sequenced was peripheral blood. These receptors all come from a human donor in a cohort sampled during active COVID-19. Each CDR3 is given with its conserved first and last residue. D genes are given only for firm matches. Size is omitted from some rows. Given values are once, few, many or a class for expanded clones.

D	size	V	J	DNA	CDR3
-	-	TRBV27	TRBJ1-3	TGTGCCAGCAGCGGTGCTTTTGGAAACACCATATATTTT	CASSGAFGNTIYF
TRBD1	-	TRBV9	TRBJ2-7	TGTGCCAGCAGCGTAGAGGGGGCGTCTTACGAGCAGTACTTC	CASSVEGASYEQYF
TRBD1	once	TRBV20-1	TRBJ2-5	TGCAGTGCTAGTGGGACAGGGGGCGCAGCGGCGGAGACCCAGTACTTC	CSASGTGGAAAETQYF
TRBD2	-	TRBV7-2	TRBJ2-3	TGTGCCAGCAGCCCCCTCGGCGGGGGGGGAGATACGCAGTATTTT	CASSPLGGGGDTQYF
TRBD1	-	TRBV6-5	TRBJ1-1	TGTGCCAGCAGTCAGCCGGGACAGCAAGCTTTCTTT	CASSQPGQQAFF
TRBD1	-	TRBV5-1	TRBJ2-7	TGCGCCAGCAGCTTGGGGACAGGGGTTTACGAGCAGTACTTC	CASSLGTGVYEQYF
-	few	TRBV6-2/TRBV6-3	TRBJ1-5	TGTGCCAGCAGTTCCCAGACAAGCAATCAGCCCCAGCATTTT	CASSSQTSNQPQHF
-	-	TRBV2	TRBJ2-1	TGTGCCAGCAGTGAAGGGACAGCCCCCTCCTACAATGAGCAGTTCTTC	CASSEGTAPSYNEQFF
TRBD1	-	TRBV11-2	TRBJ2-1	TGTGCCAGCAGCTTACATCCGGGACAGGGGAAAAGCTCCTACAATGAGCAGTTCTTC	CASSLHPGQGKSSYNEQFF
-	-	TRBV2	TRBJ2-7	TGTGCCAGCAGAGTCAGGGATGCAAGCGAGCAGTACTTC	CASRVRDASEQYF
-	-	TRBV10-1	TRBJ2-2	TGCGCCAGCACTAAGCCGAGGGAGCTGTTTTTT	CASTKPRELFF
-	-	TRBV10-3	TRBJ2-7	TGTGCCATCAGTGAAACAGGGCGAGCCTACGAGCAGTACTTC	CAISETGRAYEQYF
-	-	TRBV7-2	TRBJ1-5	TGTGCCAGCAGCTTAGCCGGCCTTCGGCGGGGAAGCAATCAGCCCCAGCATTTT	CASSLAGLRRGSNQPQHF
-	-	TRBV2	TRBJ2-5	TGTGCCAGCAGTGAAGGACGAGCGGAGACCCAGTACTTC	CASSEGRAETQYF
-	-	TRBV6-5	TRBJ2-7	TGTGCCAGCAGTCCCCGGACAGTCTCCTACGAGCAGTACTTC	CASSPRTVSYEQYF
-	-	TRBV20-1	TRBJ2-7	TGCAGTGGTTCGGGGGGCGTCGAGCAGTACTTC	CSGSGGVEQYF
-	-	TRBV11-2	TRBJ2-6	TGTGCCAGCAGCTTATCGGGTGTTAGCTCTGGGGCCAACGTCCTGACTTTC	CASSLSGVSSGANVLTF
-	-	TRBV21-1	TRBJ1-1	TGTGCCAGCAGCACCCGGTCGGGAGCCCCGGGACAGGGGGGAGAGGTGACTGAAGCTTTCTTT	CASSTRSGAPGQGGEVTEAFF
-	-	TRBV6-5	TRBJ1-1	TGTGCCAGCAAGTTTTCGGGGAACACTGAAGCTTTCTTT	CASKFSGNTEAFF
-	once	TRBV4-3	TRBJ1-2	TGCGCCAGCAGCCACCGCCTAGGGGATTCAGGCTACACCTTC	CASSHRLGDSGYTF
-	-	TRBV24-1	TRBJ2-7	TGTGCCACCAGTGATTTTAGAGGCGAGCAGTACTTC	CATSDFRGEQYF
TRBD1	-	TRBV20-1	TRBJ1-1	TGCAGTGCTAGTAAACAGGGGGTTGGGGAAGCTTTCTTT	CSASKQGVGEAFF
TRBD2	-	TRBV29-1	TRBJ2-1	TGCAGCGTTGATCCCGGGACTAGCTTTAATGAGCAGTTCTTC	CSVDPGTSFNEQFF
TRBD2	-	TRBV18	TRBJ2-1	TGTGCCAGCTCACCCCGTGGGACTAGCGGATACAATGAGCAGTTCTTC	CASSPRGTSGYNEQFF